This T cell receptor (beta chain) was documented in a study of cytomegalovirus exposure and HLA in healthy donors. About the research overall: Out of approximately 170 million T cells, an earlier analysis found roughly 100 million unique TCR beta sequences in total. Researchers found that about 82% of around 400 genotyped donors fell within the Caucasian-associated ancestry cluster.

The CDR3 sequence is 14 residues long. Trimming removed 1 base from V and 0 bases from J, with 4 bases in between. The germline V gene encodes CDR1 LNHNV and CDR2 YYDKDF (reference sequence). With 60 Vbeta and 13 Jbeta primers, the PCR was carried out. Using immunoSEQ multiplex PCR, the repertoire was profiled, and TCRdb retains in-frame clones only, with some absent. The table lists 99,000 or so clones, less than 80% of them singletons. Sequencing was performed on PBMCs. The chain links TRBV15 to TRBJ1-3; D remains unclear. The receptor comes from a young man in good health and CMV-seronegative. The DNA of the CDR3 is TGTGCCACCAGCAGAGTTCTCTCTGGAAACACCATATATTTT. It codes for CATSRVLSGNTIYF.